The 22 T cell receptor beta chains below all came from one sample that was sequenced in a study of blood T cell repertoires in COVID-19. Method: immunoSEQ multiplex PCR; TCRdb's copy keeps in-frame clones and lacks some. The sample includes 150,000 to 200,000 clones, roughly 86% of them seen just once. Sequenced material: peripheral blood. The receptors here all came from an elderly woman in a cohort sampled during active or convalescent COVID-19.

The V and J genes are TRBV28 and TRBJ1-6; possible D gene TRBD1, 6 bases. The CDR3 is 17 amino acids. Germline V gene data show CDR1 as MDHEN and CDR2 as SYDVKM. Trimming left V 6 bases short and J 7 bases short, with 22 bases between. As DNA, the CDR3 is TGTGCCAGCAGCCGAACCTACAGGGTTCTATCGAATTCACCCCTCCACTTT. Amino acids: CASSRTYRVLSNSPLHF.

In this sample, this clone turned up a few times. V and J are TRBV20-1 and TRBJ1-3; 7 bases are a match to TRBD1. After removal of 3 bases from V and 1 base from J, the junction contained 3 bases not matched to a gene. This CDR3 is 14 amino acids long. Germline-derived CDR1 and CDR2 are DFQATT and SNEGSKA (reference sequence). The DNA of the CDR3 is TGCAGTGCTAGTAGGGGGCTGTCTGGAAACACCATATATTTT. Amino acid sequence: CSASRGLSGNTIYF.

The genes are TRBV18 and TRBJ1-2; TRBD1 matches 11 bases. This CDR3 contains 16 residues. Germline V gene sequence: CDR1 KGHSH, CDR2 LQKENI. J was trimmed by 0 bases and V by 2 bases; bases with no gene match: 2. CDR3 amino acids: CASSPGQGASNYGYTF. In nucleotides, the CDR3 is TGTGCCAGCTCACCAGGACAGGGGGCGTCTAACTATGGCTACACCTTC.

The chain links TRBV5-1 to TRBJ1-6; D is possibly TRBD1 (5 bases). This CDR3 comprises 14 residues. Trimming took off 4 bases at V and 6 bases at J, with 11 bases between the two ends. Germline V gene data show CDR1 as SGHRS and CDR2 as YFSETQ. The CDR3 DNA is TGCGCCAGCAGCGGAGGGACGGCTAATTCACCCCTCCACTTT. Translating it yields CASSGGTANSPLHF. Supplemented by reference TRBV5-1 and TRBJ1-6, the full variable domain reads KAGVTQTPRYLIKTRGQQVTLSCSPISGHRSVSWYQQTPGQGLQFLFEYFSETQRNKGNFPGRFSGRQFSNSRSEMNVSTLELGDSALYLCASSGGTANSPLHFGNGTRLTVT.

The rearrangement links TRBV30 to TRBJ2-1; D gene unclear. The CDR3 has 12 amino acids. Germline CDR1 GTSNPN, CDR2 SVGIG (reference sequence). Trimming cost V 3 bases and J 9 bases, with 12 bases left between them. The CDR3: CAWRPLRFEQFF. CDR3 DNA: TGTGCCTGGAGACCCTTGAGATTTGAGCAGTTCTTC.

CDR3 nucleotide sequence: TGTGCCAGCAGTTCGGGGGGGCCCGCGGGTACTGAAGCTTTCTTT. Protein sequence: CASSSGGPAGTEAFF. The V gene is TRBV27, the J gene TRBJ1-1, with D possibly matching TRBD1 (6 bases). Germline CDR1 is MNHEY and CDR2 is SMNVEV (reference sequence). The ends were cut back, 4 bases at V and 5 bases at J, with 17 bases in the middle. CDR3 length equals 15 residues.

This chain uses TRBV11-3 with TRBJ1-1, with 8 positions matching TRBD1. CDR1 is SGHNT and CDR2 is YENEEA in the germline V gene. The CDR3 extends over 13 amino acids. Trimming removed 7 bases from V and 8 bases from J; junction bases left unmatched: 9. The CDR3 reads CASNRDRGGEAFF. The CDR3, as DNA: TGTGCCAGCAACCGTGACAGGGGTGGCGAAGCTTTCTTT. Supplemented by reference TRBV11-3 and TRBJ1-1, the full variable domain reads EAGVVQSPRYKIIEKKQPVAFWCNPISGHNTLYWYLQNLGQGPELLIRYENEEAVDDSQLPKDRFSAERLKGVDSTLKIQPAELGDSAVYLCASNRDRGGEAFFGQGTRLTVV.

The table lists this clone with a count of one. The chain joins TRBV28 to TRBJ2-7; the match to TRBD1 covers 11 bases. The CDR3 is 15 amino acids. Germline values: CDR1 MDHEN, CDR2 SYDVKM. Trimming cost V 5 bases and J 2 bases; bases outside gene matches: 5. CDR3 region: CASSVRGQGAYEQYV. DNA for the CDR3: TGTGCCAGCAGTGTAAGGGGACAGGGGGCCTACGAGCAGTACGTC.

The chain couples TRBV5-1 to TRBJ2-7, with 16 nucleotides matching TRBD2. CDR3 length: 16 amino acids. The junction had 4 bases not matched to a gene; V was cut back by 5 bases and J by 2 bases. CDR1 and CDR2 (germline): SGHRS, YFSETQ. The CDR3 sequence is CASSSGTSGGAYEQYF. The CDR3 DNA reads TGCGCCAGCAGTTCCGGGACTAGCGGGGGGGCCTACGAGCAGTACTTC.

The rearrangement joins TRBV18 to TRBJ2-2, with unresolved D. In germline, CDR1 is KGHSH, CDR2 LQKENI. The V and J ends lost 4 bases and 7 bases respectively, with 10 bases between them. The CDR3 extends over 13 amino acids. DNA of the CDR3: TGTGCCAGCTCACAAAGCGTTATCGGGGAGCTGTTTTTT. This codes for CASSQSVIGELFF.

This sequence joins TRBV6-6 and TRBJ1-5; D unresolved. This CDR3 region has 16 residues. In germline, CDR1 is MNHNY, CDR2 SVGAGI (reference sequence). V lost 5 bases and J 0 bases, leaving 14 bases between the germline ends. CDR3 coding DNA: TGTGCCAGCAGTCGACCGGTGAACCTTAGCAATCAGCCCCAGCATTTT. It encodes CASSRPVNLSNQPQHF.

The chain recombines TRBV20-1 with TRBJ2-5; D not resolved. V lost 5 bases, J lost 5 bases, and 9 bases lay in between. The CDR3 totals 11 residues. In germline, CDR1 is DFQATT, CDR2 SNEGSKA (reference sequence). CDR3 DNA sequence: TGCAGTGCTGAGCGTGAGGAGACCCAGTACTTC. This translates into CSAEREETQYF.

The rearrangement links TRBV4-2 to TRBJ2-2; 8 nucleotides match TRBD2. V lost 4 bases and J lost 4; bases outside the gene matches: 8. The length of the CDR3 is 16 residues. CDR1 LGHNA and CDR2 YNFKEQ come from the germline V gene. The CDR3 here is CASSPTSGPGTGELFF. The CDR3 nucleotides read TGTGCCAGCAGCCCCACTAGCGGCCCCGGCACCGGGGAGCTGTTTTTT.

In this sample, this clone turned up a few times. V and J are TRBV5-1 and TRBJ1-2; D perhaps matches TRBD1 (5 bases). The ends were cut back, 5 bases at V and 4 bases at J, with 15 bases in the middle. Germline CDR1 reads SGHRS; CDR2 reads YFSETQ. The CDR3 runs to 14 residues. CDR3 protein: CASRSGQQAYGYTF. In DNA, the CDR3 is TGCGCCAGCAGATCAGGGCAACAGGCCTATGGCTACACCTTC. The full variable domain, with the rest looked up from reference TRBV5-1 and TRBJ1-2, is KAGVTQTPRYLIKTRGQQVTLSCSPISGHRSVSWYQQTPGQGLQFLFEYFSETQRNKGNFPGRFSGRQFSNSRSEMNVSTLELGDSALYLCASRSGQQAYGYTFGSGTRLTVV.

This sequence joins TRBV21-1 and TRBJ2-5; the table's TRBD2 call for D was not verified on the DNA. TRBV21-1 is noted as a pseudogene. The CDR3 sequence is 16 residues long. CDR3 in amino acids: CASSTPNPGSPETQYF. The DNA of the CDR3 is TGTGCCAGCAGCACCCCAAACCCGGGTTCCCCCGAGACCCAGTACTTC.

V is TRBV6-1 and J is TRBJ1-1, with D possibly matching TRBD1 (5 bases). Germline lookup yields CDR1 MNHNS and CDR2 SASEGT. This CDR3 region has 12 residues. Trimming took off 3 bases at V and 4 bases at J, with 6 bases between the two ends. The CDR3 loop is CASSDRATEAFF. As DNA, the CDR3 is TGTGCCAGCAGTGACAGGGCCACTGAAGCTTTCTTT.

The chain uses TRBV28 and TRBJ1-4; D may be TRBD1 (6 bases). Germline V gives CDR1 MDHEN, CDR2 SYDVKM. The length of the CDR3 is 14 residues. Trimming removed 7 bases from V and 8 bases from J, with 17 bases in between. The CDR3 loop is CASKTGPTREKLFF. The CDR3 DNA is TGTGCCAGCAAGACAGGCCCCACTCGCGAAAAACTGTTTTTT.

The rearrangement uses TRBV5-6 and TRBJ1-2; D may be TRBD1 (5 bases). The V and J ends lost 7 bases and 3 bases respectively, with 16 bases between them. The CDR3 loop spans 14 amino acids. CDR1 is SGHDT and CDR2 is YYEEEE in the germline V gene. This CDR3 is CASAGPGGDYGYTF. The CDR3 DNA is TGTGCCAGCGCAGGGCCCGGGGGAGACTATGGCTACACCTTC.

The V gene is TRBV19, the J gene TRBJ2-3; 10 nucleotides agree with TRBD2. The V segment lost 5 bases and the J segment 1 base; nucleotides outside the gene matches: 3. Germline CDR1 LNHDA, CDR2 SQIVND (reference sequence). This CDR3 has 15 amino acids. CDR3 nucleotides: TGTGCCAGTAGTCCCGGACTAGCGGGCACAGATACGCAGTATTTT. Translation: CASSPGLAGTDTQYF.

V usage is TRBV4-1 and J usage is TRBJ1-4, with 9 bases aligning to TRBD1. CDR1 is MGHRA and CDR2 is YSYEKL in the germline V gene. V shed 4 bases, J shed 11 bases, and the junction held 14 bases outside the gene matches. This CDR3 is built from 16 residues. CDR3 sequence: CASSPPFRDREMKLFF. DNA of the CDR3: TGCGCCAGCAGCCCCCCTTTCCGGGACAGGGAAATGAAACTGTTTTTT.

V usage is TRBV5-6 and J usage is TRBJ1-3, with no clear D. CDR3 size: 14 residues. Germline CDR1 is SGHDT and CDR2 is YYEEEE. The ends were cut back, 3 bases at V and 0 bases at J, with 7 bases in the middle. This chain's CDR3 is CASSSRVSGNTIYF. In DNA form, the CDR3 reads TGTGCCAGCAGCTCTAGAGTCTCTGGAAACACCATATATTTT.

The CDR3 DNA reads TGTGCCAGCAGCTTAGGGGGGACAGGACACTACAATGAGCAGTTCTTC. It is translated as CASSLGGTGHYNEQFF. This sequence joins TRBV7-2 and TRBJ2-1; 8 bases map to TRBD1. The junction had 5 bases not matched to a gene; V was cut back by 1 base and J by 3 bases. This CDR3 spans 16 amino acids. Germline values: CDR1 SGHTA, CDR2 FQGNSA.